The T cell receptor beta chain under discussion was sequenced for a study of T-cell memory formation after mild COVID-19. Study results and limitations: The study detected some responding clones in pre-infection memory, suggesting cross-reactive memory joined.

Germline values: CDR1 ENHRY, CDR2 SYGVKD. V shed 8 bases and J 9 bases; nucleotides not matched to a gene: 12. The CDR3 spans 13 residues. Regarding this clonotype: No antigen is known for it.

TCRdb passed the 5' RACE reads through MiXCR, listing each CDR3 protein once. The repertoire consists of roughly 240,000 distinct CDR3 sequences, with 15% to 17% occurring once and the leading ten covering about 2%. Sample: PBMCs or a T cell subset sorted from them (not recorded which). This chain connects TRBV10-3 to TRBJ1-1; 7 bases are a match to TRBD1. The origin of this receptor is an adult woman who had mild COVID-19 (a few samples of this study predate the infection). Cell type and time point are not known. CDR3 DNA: TGTGCCATCTCAGGGGGTAATGGCTTCCAAGCTTTCTTT. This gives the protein CAISGGNGFQAFF.